This T cell receptor (beta chain) stems from a study of blood T cells in healthy people across ages. A second PCR, run for roughly 7 to 12 cycles, used a sample-barcoded 5' primer plus a J-beta primer mix. TCRdb re-analysed the 5' RACE reads in MiXCR, keeping a single row per CDR3 protein. The data contain around 800,000 distinct CDR3 sequences, 20% to 30% of them singletons. The CDR3 is made up of 13 amino acids. Deletions cut 2 bases from V and 8 bases from J, with 12 bases between. Separately, the same data were catalogued under a study of T cells of mothers and their children. This second report adds: Second-PCR primer M1S introduced sample barcodes and 2-4 random nucleotides.

Material for sequencing was blood. The receptor's source is a boy aged 5 to 17 in good health. The chain employs TRBV12-3 or TRBV12-4 and TRBJ1-2, with D maybe TRBD1 (5 bases). This CDR3 reads CASSLSGREGYTF. CDR3 DNA sequence: TGTGCCAGCAGTTTATCAGGGAGGGAAGGCTACACCTTC.